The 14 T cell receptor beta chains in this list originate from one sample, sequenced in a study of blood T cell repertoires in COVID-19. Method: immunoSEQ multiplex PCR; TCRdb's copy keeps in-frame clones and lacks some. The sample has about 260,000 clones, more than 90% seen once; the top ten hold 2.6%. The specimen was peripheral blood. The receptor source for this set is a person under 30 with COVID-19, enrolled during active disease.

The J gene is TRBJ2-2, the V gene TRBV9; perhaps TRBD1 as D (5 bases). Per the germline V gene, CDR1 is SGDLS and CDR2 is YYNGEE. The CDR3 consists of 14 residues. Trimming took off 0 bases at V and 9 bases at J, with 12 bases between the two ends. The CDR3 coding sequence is TGTGCCAGCAGCGTAGGATTACCAGGGCGGGAGCTGTTTTTT. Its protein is CASSVGLPGRELFF.

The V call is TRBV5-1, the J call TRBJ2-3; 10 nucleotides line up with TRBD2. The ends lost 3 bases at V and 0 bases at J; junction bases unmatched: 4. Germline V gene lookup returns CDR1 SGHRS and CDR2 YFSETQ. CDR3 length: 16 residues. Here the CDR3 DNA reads TGCGCCAGCAGCTGGACTAGCGGAATAAGCACAGATACGCAGTATTTT. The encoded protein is CASSWTSGISTDTQYF.

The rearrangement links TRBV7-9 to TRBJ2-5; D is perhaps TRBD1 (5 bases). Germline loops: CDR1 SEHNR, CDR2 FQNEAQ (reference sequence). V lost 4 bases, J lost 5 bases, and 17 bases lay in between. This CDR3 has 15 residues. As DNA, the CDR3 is TGTGCCAGCAGCTCTGTCCGCCAGGGTGTTGAGACCCAGTACTTC. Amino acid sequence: CASSSVRQGVETQYF. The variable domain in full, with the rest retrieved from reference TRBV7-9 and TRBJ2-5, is DTGVSQNPRHKITKRGQNVTFRCDPISEHNRLYWYRQTLGQGPEFLTYFQNEAQLEKSRLLSDRFSAERPKGSFSTLEIQRTEQGDSAMYLCASSSVRQGVETQYFGPGTRLLVL.

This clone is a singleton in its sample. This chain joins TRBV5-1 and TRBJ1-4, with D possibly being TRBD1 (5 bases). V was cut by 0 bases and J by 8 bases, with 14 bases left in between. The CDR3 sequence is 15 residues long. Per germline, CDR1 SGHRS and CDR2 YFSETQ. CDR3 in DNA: TGCGCCAGCAGCTTGGCCGCGGGACGCCTGGAAAAACTGTTTTTT. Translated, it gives CASSLAAGRLEKLFF.

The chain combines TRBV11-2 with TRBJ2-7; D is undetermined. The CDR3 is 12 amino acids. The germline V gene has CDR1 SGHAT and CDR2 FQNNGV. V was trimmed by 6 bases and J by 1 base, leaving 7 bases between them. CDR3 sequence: CASSFGSYEQYF. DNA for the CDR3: TGTGCCAGCAGTTTCGGGTCCTACGAGCAGTACTTC.

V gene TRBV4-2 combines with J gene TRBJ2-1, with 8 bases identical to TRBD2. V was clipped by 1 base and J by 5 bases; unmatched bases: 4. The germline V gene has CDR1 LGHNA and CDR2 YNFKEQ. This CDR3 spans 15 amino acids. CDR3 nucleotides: TGTGCCAGCAGCCAAGGACTAGCGCAAAACAATGAGCAGTTCTTC. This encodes CASSQGLAQNNEQFF.

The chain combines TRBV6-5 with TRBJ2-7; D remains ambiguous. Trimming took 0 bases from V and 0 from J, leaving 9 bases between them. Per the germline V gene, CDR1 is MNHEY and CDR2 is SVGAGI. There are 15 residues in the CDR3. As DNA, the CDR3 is TGTGCCAGCAGTTACTCTGGATACAGCTCCTACGAGCAGTACTTC. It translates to CASSYSGYSSYEQYF.

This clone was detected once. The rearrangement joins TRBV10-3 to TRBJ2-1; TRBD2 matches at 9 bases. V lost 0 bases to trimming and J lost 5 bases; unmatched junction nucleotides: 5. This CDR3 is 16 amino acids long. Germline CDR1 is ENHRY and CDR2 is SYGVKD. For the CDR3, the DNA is TGTGCCATCAGTGAGTCGATAGCTAGCGGGAACAATGAGCAGTTCTTC. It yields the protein CAISESIASGNNEQFF.

Here the CDR3 reads CSAPNTGELFF. In DNA, the CDR3 is TGCAGTGCTCCTAACACCGGGGAGCTGTTTTTT. The chain carries TRBV20-1 and TRBJ2-2, with no clear D. Trimming removed 5 bases from V and 2 bases from J, with 3 bases in between. The V gene's germline CDR1 is DFQATT and CDR2 SNEGSKA (reference sequence). The CDR3 extends over 11 amino acids.

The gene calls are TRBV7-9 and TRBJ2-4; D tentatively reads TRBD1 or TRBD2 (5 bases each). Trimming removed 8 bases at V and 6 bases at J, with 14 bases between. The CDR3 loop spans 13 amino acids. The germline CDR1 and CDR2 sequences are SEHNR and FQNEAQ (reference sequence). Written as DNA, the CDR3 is TGTGCCAGCGCCGAAGGGGCGGGAAACATTCAGTACTTC. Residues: CASAEGAGNIQYF.

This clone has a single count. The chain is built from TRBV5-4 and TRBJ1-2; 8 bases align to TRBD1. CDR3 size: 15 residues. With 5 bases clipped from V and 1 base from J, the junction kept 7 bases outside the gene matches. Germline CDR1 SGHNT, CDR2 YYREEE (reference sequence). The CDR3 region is CASRPRDRYNYGYTF. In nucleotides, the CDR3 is TGTGCCAGCAGGCCGCGGGACAGGTATAACTATGGCTACACCTTC. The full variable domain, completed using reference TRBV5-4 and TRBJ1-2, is ETGVTQSPTHLIKTRGQQVTLRCSSQSGHNTVSWYQQALGQGPQFIFQYYREEENGRGNFPPRFSGLQFPNYSSELNVNALELDDSALYLCASRPRDRYNYGYTFGSGTRLTVV.

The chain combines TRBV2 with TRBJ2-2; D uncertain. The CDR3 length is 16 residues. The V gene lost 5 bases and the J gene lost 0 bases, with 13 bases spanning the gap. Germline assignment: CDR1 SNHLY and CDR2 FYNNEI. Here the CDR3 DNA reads TGTGCCAGCAGTCTCCCCCCCGAGACGAACACCGGGGAGCTGTTTTTT. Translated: CASSLPPETNTGELFF.

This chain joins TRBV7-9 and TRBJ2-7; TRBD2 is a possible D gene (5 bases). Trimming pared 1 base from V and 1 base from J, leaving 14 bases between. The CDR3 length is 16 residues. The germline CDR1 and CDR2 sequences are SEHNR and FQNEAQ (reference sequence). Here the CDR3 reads CASSLGIGLGSYEQYF. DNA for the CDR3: TGTGCCAGCAGCTTAGGTATCGGACTTGGGTCCTACGAGCAGTACTTC.

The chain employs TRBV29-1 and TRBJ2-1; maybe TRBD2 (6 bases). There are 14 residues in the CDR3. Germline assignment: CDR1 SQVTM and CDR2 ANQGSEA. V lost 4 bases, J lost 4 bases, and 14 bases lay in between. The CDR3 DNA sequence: TGCAGCGTTGGGGGGACTCTCGGTTACAATGAGCAGTTCTTC. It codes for CSVGGTLGYNEQFF.